One sample yielded the 20 T cell receptor beta chains listed below, sequenced in a study of beta chain features in type 1 diabetes. Study conclusions and caveats: Among all four CD4+ subsets, Type 1 diabetes patients had TCRB CDR3s that were moderately but significantly shorter.

Their specific antigens are unknown. TCRB transcripts that were expressed got sequenced, as all of the isolated RNA had been reverse transcribed. Assay used: immunoSEQ multiplex PCR; TCRdb lists only in-frame clones, some missing. The table records hundreds of thousands of clones, over 12% of them present only once. The sequencing sample was made of naive CD4+ T cells from blood. These receptors all come from a man aged 18-30 years with type 1 diabetes.

This clone was seen only a few times. The J gene is TRBJ2-5, the V gene TRBV30; 13 bases are a match to TRBD2. Unmatched junction bases numbered 3, after V lost 0 bases and J lost 5 bases. The CDR3 runs to 15 residues. The V gene's germline CDR1 is GTSNPN and CDR2 SVGIG (reference sequence). The DNA for the CDR3 is TGTGCCTGGAGTGTAAGGACTAGCGGGGGCGAGACCCAGTACTTC. Its translation: CAWSVRTSGGETQYF.

The chain uses TRBV15 and TRBJ2-2; perhaps D is TRBD1 or TRBD2 (5 bases each). The CDR3 contains 16 residues. CDR1 is LNHNV and CDR2 is YYDKDF in the germline V gene (reference sequence). Trimming removed 1 base at V and 5 bases at J, with 14 bases between. CDR3 nucleotide sequence: TGTGCCACCAGCAGAGGAACGGGGCTTCCAACCGGGGAGCTGTTTTTT. Translation: CATSRGTGLPTGELFF.

This clone turned up a few times. The chain carries TRBV27 and TRBJ1-2, with D possibly being TRBD1 (5 bases). Germline CDR1 is MNHEY and CDR2 is SMNVEV (reference sequence). Trimming cost V 2 bases and J 4 bases, with 8 bases left between them. The CDR3 runs 13 residues. The CDR3 sequence is CASSLQGIYGYTF. In DNA form, the CDR3 reads TGTGCCAGCAGTTTACAGGGTATCTATGGCTACACCTTC.

There are a few counts of this clone. The chain combines TRBV29-1 with TRBJ2-5; 7 bases are shared with TRBD2. The CDR3 contains 16 residues. Germline V gene lookup returns CDR1 SQVTM and CDR2 ANQGSEA. J was trimmed by 2 bases and V by 3 bases; bases with no gene match: 12. CDR3 sequence: CSVEAGARGWQETQYF. The CDR3 DNA follows: TGCAGCGTTGAGGCGGGTGCGCGGGGGTGGCAAGAGACCCAGTACTTC.

A few counts support this clone. The chain joins TRBV29-1 to TRBJ2-1; D is ambiguous. The CDR3 totals 11 residues. Trimming took 2 bases from V and 15 from J, leaving 14 bases between them. Germline V gene sequence: CDR1 SQVTM, CDR2 ANQGSEA. The CDR3: CSVELWQSGFF. In nucleotides, the CDR3 is TGCAGCGTTGAACTCTGGCAGAGTGGGTTCTTC.

The chain is built from TRBV4-3 and TRBJ2-5; D is unresolved. Germline loops: CDR1 LGHNA, CDR2 YSLEER. V lost 0 bases, J lost 2 bases, and 16 bases lay in between. This CDR3 region has 17 residues. CDR3 bases: TGCGCCAGCAGCCAAGATTTTCGAGGCCAGGTACAAGAGACCCAGTACTTC. Its translation: CASSQDFRGQVQETQYF.

The gene calls are TRBV7-9 and TRBJ2-7; possible D gene TRBD2, 6 bases. CDR1 is SEHNR, CDR2 FQNEAQ, per germline (reference sequence). CDR3 length: 11 amino acids. Trimming took off 6 bases at V and 6 bases at J, with 9 bases between the two ends. CDR3 sequence reads: CASRGAGEQYF. The CDR3 nucleotides read TGTGCCAGCAGGGGAGCGGGCGAGCAGTACTTC.

The V gene is TRBV10-3, the J gene TRBJ2-7; 9 nucleotides line up with TRBD2. J was trimmed by 4 bases and V by 11 bases; bases with no gene match: 6. Germline loops: CDR1 ENHRY, CDR2 SYGVKD. The CDR3 is 12 amino acids. The CDR3 region is CASAGGAYEQYF. The CDR3 nucleotides read TGTGCCTCCGCGGGGGGGGCGTACGAGCAGTACTTC.

This chain joins TRBV29-1 and TRBJ2-3, with D unclear. The germline V gene has CDR1 SQVTM and CDR2 ANQGSEA. V gave up 5 bases and J gave up 2 bases, with 5 bases separating them. This CDR3 comprises 11 residues. CDR3 nucleotides: TGCAGCGTTCTGCACACAGATACGCAGTATTTT. Protein product: CSVLHTDTQYF.

The rearrangement links TRBV10-3 to TRBJ2-3; D possibly matches TRBD1 or TRBD2 (5 bases each). V lost 7 bases to trimming and J lost 5 bases, with 16 bases between them. CDR1 ENHRY and CDR2 SYGVKD come from the germline V gene. The CDR3 consists of 14 residues. The CDR3 sequence: CAITSGPPGDTQYF. The CDR3 region has the DNA TGTGCCATCACCTCGGGACCCCCCGGAGATACGCAGTATTTT.

The chain uses TRBV7-9 and TRBJ2-7; TRBD1 matches at 7 bases. Germline CDR1 is SEHNR and CDR2 is FQNEAQ (reference sequence). The CDR3 has 16 amino acids. The V segment lost 5 bases and the J segment 0 bases; nucleotides outside the gene matches: 10. The CDR3: CASSHRTGHLSYEQYF. The CDR3 region has the DNA TGTGCCAGCAGCCACAGGACAGGACACCTCTCCTACGAGCAGTACTTC. Complete variable domain (other parts from reference TRBV7-9 and TRBJ2-7): DTGVSQNPRHKITKRGQNVTFRCDPISEHNRLYWYRQTLGQGPEFLTYFQNEAQLEKSRLLSDRFSAERPKGSFSTLEIQRTEQGDSAMYLCASSHRTGHLSYEQYFGPGTRLTVT.

There are a few counts of this clone. This chain uses TRBV6-4 with TRBJ2-1; D is perhaps TRBD1 or TRBD2 (6 bases each). The CDR3 has 13 amino acids. The ends were cut back, 6 bases at V and 6 bases at J, with 12 bases in the middle. Germline CDR1 reads MRHNA; CDR2 reads SNTAGT. The CDR3 sequence: CASSRGTINEQFF. CDR3 DNA sequence: TGTGCCAGCAGCCGGGGGACAATCAATGAGCAGTTCTTC.

This clone was seen more than once but under ten times. The chain links TRBV25-1 to TRBJ2-1, with D possibly called TRBD1 or TRBD2 (6 bases each). V lost 4 bases to trimming and J lost 0 bases, with 13 bases between them. This CDR3 has 16 amino acids. Germline CDR1 MGHDK, CDR2 SYGVNS. As DNA, the CDR3 is TGTGCCAGCAGTGTTCAGCCGGGGGCCTCCTACAATGAGCAGTTCTTC. It encodes CASSVQPGASYNEQFF.

V gene TRBV6-5 combines with J gene TRBJ1-6, with D unresolved. The CDR3 extends over 15 amino acids. Germline V gene data show CDR1 as MNHEY and CDR2 as SVGAGI. The V end lost 5 bases, the J end lost 3 bases, and 11 bases lay between the germline ends. This chain's CDR3 is CASSVRTVYNSPLHF. Written as DNA, the CDR3 is TGTGCCAGCAGTGTCCGGACCGTCTATAATTCACCCCTCCACTTT.

The chain's CDR3 is CASSLGSVGNTIYF. CDR3 DNA: TGTGCCAGCAGCTTAGGCAGTGTCGGAAACACCATATATTTT. The chain is built from TRBV13 and TRBJ1-3; D remains unclear. V lost 0 bases and J 4 bases, leaving 7 bases between the germline ends. This CDR3 has 14 amino acids. From germline, CDR1 is PRHDT and CDR2 FYEKMQ (reference sequence).

This clone was seen a handful of times. V is TRBV9 and J is TRBJ2-3, with 7 bases identical to TRBD2. V shed 0 bases, J shed 1 base, and the junction held 2 bases outside the gene matches. Germline assignment: CDR1 SGDLS and CDR2 YYNGEE. The length of the CDR3 is 15 residues. The CDR3 sequence: CASSVDLAGTDTQYF. The CDR3 DNA sequence: TGTGCCAGCAGCGTAGATCTAGCGGGCACAGATACGCAGTATTTT.

Only a few counts were recorded for this clone. V usage is TRBV10-3 and J usage is TRBJ1-5, with D possibly TRBD1 on 5 matching bases. Germline values: CDR1 ENHRY, CDR2 SYGVKD. The CDR3 consists of 14 residues. The V and J ends lost 3 bases and 1 base respectively, with 7 bases between them. The CDR3 DNA is TGTGCCATCAGTGATAGGGACAGCAATCAGCCCCAGCATTTT. This gives the protein CAISDRDSNQPQHF.

This clone was seen only a few times. The chain employs TRBV11-1 and TRBJ1-1, with D maybe TRBD1 (5 bases). Looked up from germline, CDR1 is SGHAT and CDR2 is FQDESV (reference sequence). This CDR3 has 14 amino acids. The ends were cut back, 5 bases at V and 4 bases at J, with 14 bases in the middle. CDR3 coding DNA: TGTGCCAGCAGCCTTAGGGGTATGGTCACTGAAGCTTTCTTT. It encodes CASSLRGMVTEAFF.

This chain links TRBV28 with TRBJ2-7; 7 bases agree with TRBD1. This CDR3 is 15 amino acids long. Germline CDR1 is MDHEN and CDR2 is SYDVKM. V gave up 11 bases and J gave up 1 base; unmatched junction bases: 14. CDR3 protein: CAVTPRQGGSYEQYF. The CDR3 DNA sequence: TGTGCCGTAACCCCCCGACAGGGTGGATCCTACGAGCAGTACTTC.

This rearrangement joins TRBV7-9 to TRBJ1-5; D might be TRBD1 (6 bases). Germline lookup yields CDR1 SEHNR and CDR2 FQNEAQ (reference sequence). The V and J ends lost 5 bases and 5 bases respectively, with 19 bases between them. The CDR3 sequence is 16 residues long. In DNA form, the CDR3 reads TGTGCCAGCAGCGCCGTCGGTGGGGGCGCGTATCAGCCCCAGCATTTT. Translating gives CASSAVGGGAYQPQHF.